A selection of T cell receptor beta chains follows, all from one sample in a study of a mutant IDH1 vaccine in newly diagnosed glioma. The method was immunoSEQ multiplex PCR; TCRdb's version includes in-frame clones alone and lacks a portion of them. Of tens of thousands of clones listed, 65% to 80% are singletons. Sequenced here: PBMCs, sampled from a glioma patient treated with radiotherapy, temozolomide or both. These receptors were collected from a woman aged 40-49 years with glioma. The CDR3 runs from the conserved cysteine through the conserved F or W. A D gene is named only where the DNA matches it firmly. Clone size, where shown, is once, few, many, or a class for clones that have expanded.

clone size,V gene,D gene,J gene,CDR3 DNA,CDR3 protein
few,TRBV5-1,TRBD1,TRBJ1-1,TGCGCCAGCAGAGACAGGGGGGCGGACACTGAAGCTTTCTTT,CASRDRGADTEAFF
-,TRBV27,-,TRBJ1-4,TGTGCCAGCAGGCCCGGGACGGGTATTCTAGTTAATGAAAAACTGTTTTTT,CASRPGTGILVNEKLFF
-,TRBV7-2,TRBD2,TRBJ2-5,TGTGCCAGCAGCCTACTAGCGGGTGGTTGGACCCAGTACTTC,CASSLLAGGWTQYF
-,TRBV30,-,TRBJ2-5,TGTGCCTGGATAAAGGGGCGGGAGACCCAGTACTTC,CAWIKGRETQYF
-,TRBV6-1,-,TRBJ1-3,TGTGCCAGCAGTGAAAAATTCGGGGAGGCAGACACCATATATTTT,CASSEKFGEADTIYF
-,TRBV6-1,-,TRBJ1-5,TGTGCCAGCAGTGTCGCCCCGGATAGCAATCAGCCCCAGCATTTT,CASSVAPDSNQPQHF
-,TRBV7-9,-,TRBJ2-7,TGTGCCAGCAGCTACAGTCCATACGAGCAGTACTTC,CASSYSPYEQYF
once,TRBV20-1,-,TRBJ2-7,TGCAGTGCTAGTTCTCCTAGGGAGCAGTACTTC,CSASSPREQYF
-,TRBV29-1,TRBD2,TRBJ2-1,TGCAGCAACGGGGGGGGCAATGAGCAGTTCTTC,CSNGGGNEQFF
once,TRBV9,-,TRBJ1-2,TGTGCCAGCAGCGCCGACCAACAGGGTACTTCTACTACGAGCGGCTACACCTTC,CASSADQQGTSTTSGYTF
few,TRBV11-3,-,TRBJ2-2,TGTGCCAGCAGCTCGCACACCGGGGAGCTGTTTTTT,CASSSHTGELFF
-,TRBV5-1,TRBD2,TRBJ2-3,TGCGCCAGCAGCTTGGGACTAGCGGGGGGGCCGCGCACAGATACGCAGTATTTT,CASSLGLAGGPRTDTQYF
-,TRBV7-7,-,TRBJ2-5,TGTGCTAGCAGCTTGGGCGAGGGGGCAAGCGGGGAGACCCAGTACTTC,CASSLGEGASGETQYF
-,TRBV25-1,-,TRBJ1-1,TGTGCCAGCAGTGAATCACGGGGGGACACTGAAGCTTTCTTT,CASSESRGDTEAFF
-,TRBV19,-,TRBJ1-6,TGTGCCAGTAGGACGGCGGGGGGACCCCTCCACTTT,CASRTAGGPLHF
-,TRBV5-4,-,TRBJ1-1,TGTGCCAGCAGCGAGCGACGGTCGGGGGGAACTGAAGCTTTCTTT,CASSERRSGGTEAFF
-,TRBV15,-,TRBJ1-6,TGTGCCACCAGCAGAGATGTGGGACCGAATAATTCACCCCTCCACTTT,CATSRDVGPNNSPLHF
-,TRBV6-6,-,TRBJ1-2,TGTGCCAGCAGTTACGCTATCGGGGCCGGACCCCTTTACTACACCTTC,CASSYAIGAGPLYYTF
-,TRBV29-1,-,TRBJ2-1,TGCAGCGTTGTATCTAACATGGGAAGCTCCTACAATGAGCAGTTCTTC,CSVVSNMGSSYNEQFF
once,TRBV7-2,-,TRBJ2-7,TGTGCCAGCAGCCAATTCTCCTACGAGCAGTACTTC,CASSQFSYEQYF
-,TRBV27,-,TRBJ1-5,TGTGCCAGCAGTTTATCGGCAGGGGATAGCAATCAGCCCCAGCATTTT,CASSLSAGDSNQPQHF
-,TRBV6-4,-,TRBJ2-7,TGTGCCAGCAGTGACTCGAGTCGGGCAGTCTACGAGCAGTACTTC,CASSDSSRAVYEQYF
-,TRBV7-2,-,TRBJ2-7,TGTGCCAGCAGCACAAGAGCAGTCGGACGATCCTACGAGCAGTACTTC,CASSTRAVGRSYEQYF
few,TRBV5-1,-,TRBJ1-1,TGCGCCAGCAGCTTTTTACAGGACACTGAAGCTTTCTTT,CASSFLQDTEAFF
-,TRBV5-1,TRBD1,TRBJ2-1,TGCGCCAGCAGCCCAGGACAGGGCTGGGGCCCTAATGAGCAGTTCTTC,CASSPGQGWGPNEQFF
-,TRBV19,TRBD1,TRBJ1-2,TGTGCCAGTAGCTCGGACAGGGATAACTATGGCTACACCTTC,CASSSDRDNYGYTF
-,TRBV9,-,TRBJ1-6,TGTGCCAGCAGCGTAGCTAAGGGGAGCTCCTATAATTCACCCCTCCACTTT,CASSVAKGSSYNSPLHF
once,TRBV6-5,TRBD2,TRBJ2-7,TGTGCCAGCAGTTTAGTTAGCGGGACCTCCTACGAGCAGTACTTC,CASSLVSGTSYEQYF
-,TRBV13,TRBD2,TRBJ2-1,TGTGCCAGCAGCTTAGCGATTAGCGGGGGGTTCATGAATGAGCAGTTCTTC,CASSLAISGGFMNEQFF
-,TRBV6-5,TRBD1,TRBJ1-2,TGTGCCAGCAGTTACTCGGGACAGGGTTTCTATGGCTACACCTTC,CASSYSGQGFYGYTF
-,TRBV2,-,TRBJ1-1,TGTGCCAGCGGTGGGTACGGTGAAGCTTTCTTT,CASGGYGEAFF
few,TRBV4-3,TRBD1,TRBJ1-1,TGCGCCAGCAGCGCCGGGACAGGGGGTATGAACACTGAAGCTTTCTTT,CASSAGTGGMNTEAFF
-,TRBV10-1,-,TRBJ2-7,TGCGCCAGCATTGGGCCGGGCGAGCAGTACTTC,CASIGPGEQYF
-,TRBV19,-,TRBJ2-7,TGTGCCAGTAGTATTCGGGTCGCTGATAGCGAGCAGTACTTC,CASSIRVADSEQYF
-,TRBV11-2,TRBD1,TRBJ2-7,TGTGCCAGCAGCTTCCGGGACAGGGGATACGAGCAGTACTTC,CASSFRDRGYEQYF
-,TRBV10-1,TRBD1,TRBJ2-7,TGCGCCAGCAGCTACGGGACAGGGGGTTACTACGAGCAGTACTTC,CASSYGTGGYYEQYF
-,TRBV4-1,-,TRBJ1-5,TGCGCCAGCAGCCAAGTCCCGGGGGACGGGGGTCAGCCCCAGCATTTT,CASSQVPGDGGQPQHF
-,TRBV9,TRBD1,TRBJ1-2,TGTGCCAGCCGTACAGGGGGGGACTATGGCTACACCTTC,CASRTGGDYGYTF
-,TRBV21-1,-,TRBJ1-4,TGTGCCAGCAGAAGGGACAGGGAGGGGGATAGGAATGAAAAACTGTTTTTT,CASRRDREGDRNEKLFF
-,TRBV15,-,TRBJ1-1,TGTGCCACCAGTCCCCGAGGAGAGGGTTTAACTGAAGCTTTCTTT,CATSPRGEGLTEAFF
-,TRBV12-5,-,TRBJ2-7,TGTGCTAGTGGTTTGAGGTCCGGGCAGCAGTACTTC,CASGLRSGQQYF
few,TRBV30,-,TRBJ1-2,TGTGCCTGGAGTGCACCGGGGGGCTATGGCTACACCTTC,CAWSAPGGYGYTF
-,TRBV5-1,TRBD1,TRBJ1-4,TGCGCCAGCAGCGTCCCCCAGGGGGCGCCTGAAAAACTGTTTTTT,CASSVPQGAPEKLFF
-,TRBV20-1,-,TRBJ1-4,TGCAGTGCTCATCACCTAGGGCGAGGTTTTTTT,CSAHHLGRGFF
-,TRBV15,-,TRBJ1-4,TGTGCCACCAGCGGTTACATGGAGGGGCTGTTTGAAAAACTGTTTTTT,CATSGYMEGLFEKLFF
-,TRBV9,TRBD1,TRBJ2-2,TGTGCCAGCAGCGTAGCACGGACAGGAAACACCGGGGAGCTGTTTTTT,CASSVARTGNTGELFF
-,TRBV9,-,TRBJ1-2,TGTGCCAGCACGGGGACGACAAACAACTATGGCTACACCTTC,CASTGTTNNYGYTF
once,TRBV5-1,TRBD2,TRBJ2-7,TGCGCCAGCAGCCCTGCCGGACTAGCACCCCTCCTCGAGCAGTACTTC,CASSPAGLAPLLEQYF
-,TRBV5-4,TRBD1,TRBJ1-1,TGTGCCAGCAGCTTAAACAGGGGTGGGACTGAAGCTTTCTTT,CASSLNRGGTEAFF
-,TRBV7-9,TRBD1,TRBJ1-6,TGTGCCAGCAGCTTCACAGGGGATGGTGCACCCCTCCACTTT,CASSFTGDGAPLHF
-,TRBV7-9,-,TRBJ1-1,TGTGCCAGCAGCTTGGAAAAGGCAGCGAACACTGAAGCTTTCTTT,CASSLEKAANTEAFF
-,TRBV21-1,-,TRBJ2-1,TGTGCCAGCAGCAAAGGGAGGGTGGGGGGCCCATGCCATGAGCAGTTCTTC,CASSKGRVGGPCHEQFF
few,TRBV7-9,-,TRBJ1-1,TGTGCCAGCAGCTTAGTTGGTGGACGGGGAAACACTGAAGCTTTCTTT,CASSLVGGRGNTEAFF
-,TRBV2,-,TRBJ2-2,TGTGCCAGCAGAGCCTGGACGGGGGACACCGGGGAGCTGTTTTTT,CASRAWTGDTGELFF
-,TRBV5-4,-,TRBJ2-2,TGTGCCAGCAGCTTGGGACGCGGGCTTAACACCGGGGAGCTGTTTTTT,CASSLGRGLNTGELFF
-,TRBV5-1,TRBD1,TRBJ2-7,TGCGCCAGCAGCCTGGCGGACAGGGACTCCTACGAGCAGTACTTC,CASSLADRDSYEQYF
-,TRBV5-1,-,TRBJ1-2,TGCGCCAGCAGCGGTGGGACAATTGAGGACTATGGCTACACCTTC,CASSGGTIEDYGYTF
few,TRBV29-1,-,TRBJ1-2,TGCAGCGCCAAGGACGGAAATGGCTACACCTTC,CSAKDGNGYTF
-,TRBV7-2,TRBD2,TRBJ2-3,TGTGCCAGCAGCCAGACCCTAGCGGTGGCTGCAGATACGCAGTATTTT,CASSQTLAVAADTQYF
-,TRBV30,TRBD1,TRBJ1-1,TGTGCCTGGAAACAGGGGGCGAGCACTGAAGCTTTCTTT,CAWKQGASTEAFF